A single sample is the source of the 29 T cell receptor beta chains below, sequenced in a study of blood T cell repertoires in COVID-19. The protocol was immunoSEQ multiplex PCR, while the TCRdb copy is restricted to in-frame clones and leaves out a portion. The top ten hold 3% to 3.5% of the sample, which has fewer than 250,000 clones, around 87% seen once. Sequenced sample: peripheral blood. Every receptor here comes from a man in his sixties with acute or convalescent COVID-19.

The chain uses TRBV5-1 and TRBJ1-4; 10 nucleotides align to TRBD1. Looked up from germline, CDR1 is SGHRS and CDR2 is YFSETQ. The CDR3 sequence is 15 residues long. The junction had 8 bases not matched to a gene; V was cut back by 4 bases and J by 8 bases. This chain's CDR3 is CASSTGTGEREKLFF. DNA for the CDR3: TGCGCCAGCAGCACAGGGACAGGGGAACGGGAAAAACTGTTTTTT.

The V call is TRBV5-5, the J call TRBJ1-2; TRBD1 matches at 10 bases. The CDR3 spans 14 residues. The trim removed 4 bases at V and 7 bases at J, leaving 7 bases unmatched. In germline, CDR1 is SGHKS, CDR2 YYEKEE (reference sequence). CDR3 region: CASSPVDRGPGYTF. The CDR3 nucleotides read TGTGCCAGCAGCCCAGTCGACAGGGGGCCTGGCTACACCTTC. The whole variable domain, filled in from reference TRBV5-5 and TRBJ1-2, reads DAGVTQSPTHLIKTRGQQVTLRCSPISGHKSVSWYQQVLGQGPQFIFQYYEKEERGRGNFPDRFSARQFPNYSSELNVNALLLGDSALYLCASSPVDRGPGYTFGSGTRLTVV.

This chain links TRBV7-2 with TRBJ1-2, with D possibly matching TRBD1 (6 bases). V was pared by 1 base and J by 0 bases, with 9 bases between. This CDR3 is built from 15 residues. Looked up from germline, CDR1 is SGHTA and CDR2 is FQGNSA. The CDR3 sequence is CASSLDGQTNYGYTF. As DNA, the CDR3 is TGTGCCAGCAGCTTAGATGGACAGACTAACTATGGCTACACCTTC.

The rearrangement links TRBV19 to TRBJ2-1, with a tentative D call TRBD2 (6 bases). Germline assignment: CDR1 LNHDA and CDR2 SQIVND (reference sequence). This CDR3 is 15 amino acids long. Trimming cost V 6 bases and J 0 bases, with 12 bases left between them. CDR3 sequence reads: CASSNGGLSYNEQFF. DNA for the CDR3: TGTGCCAGTAGCAACGGGGGACTCTCCTACAATGAGCAGTTCTTC. Full variable domain (remainder filled in from reference TRBV19 and TRBJ2-1): DGGITQSPKYLFRKEGQNVTLSCEQNLNHDAMYWYRQDPGQGLRLIYYSQIVNDFQKGDIAEGYSVSREKKESFPLTVTSAQKNPTAFYLCASSNGGLSYNEQFFGPGTRLTVL.

The genes are TRBV4-2 and TRBJ1-5; no clear D. CDR1 and CDR2 from the germline V gene are LGHNA and YNFKEQ. This CDR3 contains 15 residues. V was shortened by 3 bases and J by 0 bases, with 9 bases between the two germline ends. The CDR3, as DNA: TGTGCCAGCAGCCAGGAGGCGGATAGCAATCAGCCCCAGCATTTT. As protein: CASSQEADSNQPQHF.

The V and J genes are TRBV20-1 and TRBJ1-5; 10 bases align to TRBD1. From germline, CDR1 is DFQATT and CDR2 SNEGSKA (reference sequence). This CDR3 region has 16 residues. The V and J ends lost 5 bases and 2 bases, in that order; junction bases with no gene match: 9. Here the CDR3 DNA reads TGCAGTGCTGGTGGGTTTGGACAGGGGGGCAATCAGCCCCAGCATTTT. Protein: CSAGGFGQGGNQPQHF.

The chain uses TRBV5-1 and TRBJ2-7, with TRBD2 matching over 12 bases. V lost 4 bases and J lost 3; bases outside the gene matches: 14. The CDR3 consists of 18 residues. Germline V CDR1 and CDR2: SGHRS, YFSETQ. The CDR3 DNA is TGCGCCAGCAGCCCTTACGCTAGCGGGGGGGCCGGGCGCTACGAGCAGTACTTC. Amino acid sequence: CASSPYASGGAGRYEQYF.

This clone was picked up one time. The chain carries TRBV13 and TRBJ1-2, with D possibly TRBD1 on 5 matching bases. The CDR3 totals 14 residues. Trimming took off 6 bases at V and 4 bases at J, with 15 bases between the two ends. From germline, CDR1 is PRHDT and CDR2 FYEKMQ (reference sequence). CDR3 loop: CASRYGGLGYGYTF. The CDR3 nucleotides are TGTGCCAGCAGGTACGGGGGTCTGGGCTATGGCTACACCTTC.

This clone occurred a few times. The V and J genes are TRBV2 and TRBJ1-2; 8 bases map to TRBD1. From germline, CDR1 is SNHLY and CDR2 FYNNEI. J lost 3 bases, V lost 5 bases, and 2 bases had no gene match. CDR3 length: 13 amino acids. CDR3 sequence (DNA): TGTGCCAGCAGTCAACAGGGGGACTATGGCTACACCTTC. Protein product: CASSQQGDYGYTF.

Concerning this clone: Its ends do not fully match the called genes, so a read error is possible. The rearrangement uses TRBV29-1 and TRBJ1-2, with 8 nucleotides matching TRBD1. This CDR3 is 12 amino acids long. Per germline, CDR1 SQVTM and CDR2 ANQGSEA. The CDR3, as DNA: TGCAGCGTTGAAGTCGATGGACAGGGCAATGCCTTC. Its translation is CSVEVDGQGNAF.

The chain recombines TRBV3-1 (or the pseudogene TRBV3-2) with TRBJ2-7; TRBD1 matches 8 bases. The junction had 11 bases not matched to a gene; V was cut back by 4 bases and J by 6 bases. The CDR3 runs to 15 residues. Germline values: CDR1 LGHDT, CDR2 YNNKEL (reference sequence). The CDR3: CASSPKQGGEGEQYF. The CDR3 nucleotides are TGTGCCAGCAGCCCCAAACAGGGGGGAGAGGGCGAGCAGTACTTC.

V gene TRBV6-2 or TRBV6-3 combines with J gene TRBJ2-7, with 7 bases identical to TRBD1. Germline CDR1 is MNHEY and CDR2 is SVGEGT. Trimming removed 5 bases from V and 6 bases from J; junction bases left unmatched: 1. The CDR3 is 11 residues long. This chain's CDR3 is CASSDRAEQYF. The CDR3 coding sequence is TGTGCCAGCAGTGACAGGGCCGAGCAGTACTTC.

The chain uses TRBV2 and TRBJ2-3, with D possibly matching TRBD2 (6 bases). Deletions cut 1 base from V and 0 bases from J, with 8 bases between. Germline loops: CDR1 SNHLY, CDR2 FYNNEI. The CDR3 loop spans 15 amino acids. In DNA form, the CDR3 reads TGTGCCAGCAGTGAAGAGGCGGGGAGCACAGATACGCAGTATTTT. Translating gives CASSEEAGSTDTQYF.

The genes are TRBV7-9 and TRBJ1-4; tentative D call: TRBD1 (6 bases). CDR1 is SEHNR, CDR2 FQNEAQ, per germline (reference sequence). The ends were cut back, 4 bases at V and 4 bases at J, with 16 bases in the middle. The CDR3 length is 16 residues. The CDR3 coding sequence is TGTGCCAGCAGCTCATGGACAGATCGGCTTAATGAAAAACTGTTTTTT. It codes for CASSSWTDRLNEKLFF.

The chain couples TRBV6-2 or TRBV6-3 to TRBJ2-1; perhaps TRBD2 as D (5 bases). The CDR3 length is 14 residues. Trimming pared 6 bases from V and 8 bases from J, leaving 17 bases between. Germline assignment: CDR1 MNHEY and CDR2 SVGEGT. CDR3 DNA: TGTGCCAGCAGCCTAACTGCGGGCCAGGATGAGCAGTTCTTC. Its protein product is CASSLTAGQDEQFF.

The rearrangement uses TRBV5-4 and TRBJ2-2, with D perhaps TRBD2 (5 bases). The CDR3 covers 16 residues. Between the trimmed V and J ends, which lost 9 bases and 2 bases, there was a span of 20 bases. The germline CDR1 and CDR2 sequences are SGHNT and YYREEE (reference sequence). The CDR3: CATLLRGLYNTGELFF. The DNA for the CDR3 is TGTGCCACCTTGCTGAGAGGGTTGTACAACACCGGGGAGCTGTTTTTT.

This clone was counted a single time. The gene calls are TRBV6-2 or TRBV6-3 and TRBJ2-5; possible D gene TRBD1, 6 bases. The CDR3 has 15 amino acids. CDR1 and CDR2 (germline): MNHEY, SVGEGT. The V gene lost 5 bases and the J gene lost 0 bases, with 13 bases spanning the gap. The CDR3 DNA follows: TGTGCCAGCAGTAAAGGGACAACGTACCAAGAGACCCAGTACTTC. This gives the protein CASSKGTTYQETQYF.

The chain links TRBV27 to TRBJ1-1; D gene ambiguous. The V gene's germline CDR1 is MNHEY and CDR2 SMNVEV (reference sequence). Trimming cost V 4 bases and J 0 bases, with 9 bases left between them. The CDR3 length is 14 residues. The CDR3 sequence: CASSSPTLNTEAFF. CDR3 DNA sequence: TGTGCCAGCAGTTCCCCGACACTGAACACTGAAGCTTTCTTT.

The rearrangement links TRBV5-1 to TRBJ1-1; D perhaps matches TRBD1 (5 bases). With 5 bases removed from V and 0 bases from J, the gap between germline ends came to 26 bases. Germline assignment: CDR1 SGHRS and CDR2 YFSETQ. This CDR3 has 19 amino acids. This CDR3 reads CASSRRLRVGSSMNTEAFF. CDR3 nucleotide sequence: TGCGCCAGCAGTAGGCGGCTCAGGGTGGGTTCTTCTATGAACACTGAAGCTTTCTTT.

The CDR3 reads CASSLRSGLAEPQHF. The CDR3 DNA is TGTGCCAGCAGCTTAAGGTCAGGCCTCGCCGAGCCCCAGCATTTT. This chain joins TRBV11-2 and TRBJ1-5; D call uncertain. The CDR3 spans 15 residues. V was trimmed by 2 bases and J by 8 bases, leaving 16 bases between them. Germline loops: CDR1 SGHAT, CDR2 FQNNGV.

This chain uses TRBV19 with TRBJ2-3; tentative D call: TRBD2 (6 bases). The germline gives CDR1 LNHDA, CDR2 SQIVND (reference sequence). The CDR3 loop spans 15 amino acids. Trimming pared 3 bases from V and 0 bases from J, leaving 10 bases between. The CDR3 spells CASSMGGTSTDTQYF. For the CDR3, the DNA is TGTGCCAGTAGTATGGGGGGAACTAGCACAGATACGCAGTATTTT.

The table lists this clone with a few counts. The chain carries TRBV9 and TRBJ2-3, with 9 bases matching TRBD2. The germline V gene encodes CDR1 SGDLS and CDR2 YYNGEE. There are 16 residues in the CDR3. V gave up 3 bases and J gave up 0 bases; unmatched junction bases: 5. This chain's CDR3 is CASSDRLAASTDTQYF. CDR3 nucleotides: TGTGCCAGCAGCGACCGACTAGCGGCTAGCACAGATACGCAGTATTTT.

The genes are TRBV9 and TRBJ2-1, with TRBD2 matching 9 bases. J was trimmed by 4 bases and V by 4 bases; bases with no gene match: 15. Germline V CDR1 and CDR2: SGDLS, YYNGEE. The CDR3 is 18 amino acids. The CDR3 nucleotides read TGTGCCAGCAGCATCTCACTAGCGGGCAGACAAACTTACAATGAGCAGTTCTTC. Translating gives CASSISLAGRQTYNEQFF. Full variable domain (rest looked up from reference TRBV9 and TRBJ2-1): DSGVTQTPKHLITATGQRVTLRCSPRSGDLSVYWYQQSLDQGLQFLIQYYNGEERAKGNILERFSAQQFPDLHSELNLSSLELGDSALYFCASSISLAGRQTYNEQFFGPGTRLTVL.

The CDR3 nucleotides read TGTGCCAGTAGTATGCCCCGGGACAGGAGGTACAATGAGCAGTTCTTC. Its translation: CASSMPRDRRYNEQFF. The chain is built from TRBV19 and TRBJ2-1; 8 bases are shared with TRBD1. V shed 3 bases, J shed 4 bases, and the junction held 8 bases outside the gene matches. Germline V gives CDR1 LNHDA, CDR2 SQIVND (reference sequence). The CDR3 has 16 amino acids.

This sequence joins TRBV10-1 and TRBJ2-7; 10 nucleotides match TRBD1. The V gene's germline CDR1 is WNHNN and CDR2 SYGVQD (reference sequence). CDR3 length: 16 residues. After removal of 6 bases from V and 2 bases from J, the junction contained 10 bases not matched to a gene. CDR3 residues: CASSPTPGQGTYEQYF. The CDR3 nucleotides are TGCGCCAGCAGCCCTACCCCGGGACAGGGGACCTACGAGCAGTACTTC.

J is TRBJ1-5 and V is TRBV7-2; possible D gene TRBD1, 6 bases. CDR3 size: 19 residues. The germline gives CDR1 SGHTA, CDR2 FQGNSA. Between the trimmed V and J ends, which lost 1 base and 0 bases, there was a span of 19 bases. In DNA, the CDR3 is TGTGCCAGCAGCTTAGTAGGACAGCAGAATTCTTATAGCAATCAGCCCCAGCATTTT. It encodes CASSLVGQQNSYSNQPQHF.

This chain connects TRBV19 to TRBJ1-2; TRBD1 matches 9 bases. This CDR3 region has 16 residues. J was trimmed by 0 bases and V by 8 bases; bases with no gene match: 10. CDR1 is LNHDA and CDR2 is SQIVND in the germline V gene (reference sequence). CDR3 nucleotide sequence: TGTGCCAGTCTCGGGACAGGGAGGGATCCTAACTATGGCTACACCTTC. It yields the protein CASLGTGRDPNYGYTF.

V is TRBV27 and J is TRBJ2-2; the D is unclear. The germline CDR1 and CDR2 sequences are MNHEY and SMNVEV (reference sequence). This CDR3 spans 13 amino acids. V lost 3 bases and J 10 bases, leaving 12 bases between the germline ends. The CDR3 DNA reads TGTGCCAGCAGTTTCGGCCGCGGCGCGGAGCTGTTTTTT. Amino acids: CASSFGRGAELFF.

The CDR3 region has the DNA TGTGCCAGCACCGGTCTAGCGGGGCCGGCAGATACGCAGTATTTT. The encoded protein is CASTGLAGPADTQYF. The chain uses TRBV6-6 and TRBJ2-3, with 9 positions matching TRBD2. The CDR3 has 15 residues. Germline lookup yields CDR1 MNHNY and CDR2 SVGAGI (reference sequence). Germline trimming cut 7 bases from V and 4 bases from J; bases unmatched to any gene: 9.